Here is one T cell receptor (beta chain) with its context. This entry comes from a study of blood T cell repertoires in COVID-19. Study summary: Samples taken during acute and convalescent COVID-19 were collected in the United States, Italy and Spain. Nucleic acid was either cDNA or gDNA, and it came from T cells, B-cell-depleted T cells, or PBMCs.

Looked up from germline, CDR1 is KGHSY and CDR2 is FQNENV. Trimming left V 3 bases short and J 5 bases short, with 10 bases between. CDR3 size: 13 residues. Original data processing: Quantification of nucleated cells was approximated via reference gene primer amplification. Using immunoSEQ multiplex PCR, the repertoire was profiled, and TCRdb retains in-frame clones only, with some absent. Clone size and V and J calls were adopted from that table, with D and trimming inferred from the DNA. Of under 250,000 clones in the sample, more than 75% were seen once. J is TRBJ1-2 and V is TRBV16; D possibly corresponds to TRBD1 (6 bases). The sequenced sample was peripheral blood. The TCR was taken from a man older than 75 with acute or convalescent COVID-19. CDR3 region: CASSQTGRYGYTF. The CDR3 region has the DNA TGTGCCAGCAGCCAGACAGGCCGGTATGGCTACACCTTC.